The present T cell receptor beta chain was sequenced within a study of T cell repertoires in cytomegalovirus infection. About this clonotype: As yet, its antigen is unknown.

TCRdb reprocessed the reads via MiXCR and lists one record per CDR3 protein. The repertoire holds some 220,000 distinct CDR3 sequences, approximately 40% seen once, with 59% in the top ten. Trimming took off 0 bases at V and 4 bases at J, with 12 bases between the two ends. CDR1 is LGHNA, CDR2 YNFKEQ, per germline. The CDR3 has 15 amino acids. This sequence was found in a human donor in good health (CMV status not recorded). Some clones in this sample may be carry-over from other donors' samples. This rearrangement joins TRBV4-2 to TRBJ1-2; no clear D. The sequencing here drew on CD8+ T cells from cultured PBMCs, taken from culture after CMV antigen stimulation. CDR3 DNA sequence: TGTGCCAGCAGCCAAGATGGACTTTCAAGCTATGGCTACACCTTC. This translates into CASSQDGLSSYGYTF.